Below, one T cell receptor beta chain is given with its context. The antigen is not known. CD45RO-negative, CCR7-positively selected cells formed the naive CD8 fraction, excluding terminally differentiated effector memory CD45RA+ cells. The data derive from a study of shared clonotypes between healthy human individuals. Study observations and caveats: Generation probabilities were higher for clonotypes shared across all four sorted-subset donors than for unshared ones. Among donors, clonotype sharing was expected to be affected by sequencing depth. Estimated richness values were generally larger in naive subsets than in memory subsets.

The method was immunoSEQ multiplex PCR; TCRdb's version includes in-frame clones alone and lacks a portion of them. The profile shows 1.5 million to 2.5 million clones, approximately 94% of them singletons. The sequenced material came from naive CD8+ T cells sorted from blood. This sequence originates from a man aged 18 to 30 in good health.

The CDR3 DNA reads TGTGCCAGCAGCCCCCCGGGAGCGGGGCCCTCCTACAATGAGCAGTTCTTC. As protein: CASSPPGAGPSYNEQFF. V usage is TRBV27 and J usage is TRBJ2-1, with 7 nucleotides matching TRBD2. Unmatched junction bases numbered 11, after V lost 6 bases and J lost 0 bases. Germline V gene lookup returns CDR1 MNHEY and CDR2 SMNVEV (reference sequence). This CDR3 region has 17 residues.